The 29 T cell receptor beta chains listed next were all sequenced from one sample in a study of blood T cell repertoires in COVID-19. Libraries were prepared by immunoSEQ multiplex PCR; TCRdb keeps only in-frame clonotypes and omits some of them. The sample includes a few hundred thousand clones, about 90% of them seen just once. Sequenced material: peripheral blood. Source of these receptors: a woman aged 40 to 50 with COVID-19, enrolled during active disease.

The J gene is TRBJ1-1, the V gene TRBV15, with 8 bases lining up with TRBD1. The trim removed 4 bases at V and 5 bases at J, leaving 9 bases unmatched. This CDR3 spans 15 amino acids. Looked up from germline, CDR1 is LNHNV and CDR2 is YYDKDF (reference sequence). The CDR3 region has the DNA TGTGCCACCAGCACATCACAGGGGGGTAGGACTGAAGCTTTCTTT. It codes for CATSTSQGGRTEAFF.

The chain uses TRBV7-6 and TRBJ2-3, with 8 bases fitting TRBD2. The trim removed 1 base at V and 7 bases at J, leaving 16 bases unmatched. CDR1 is SGHVS, CDR2 FNYEAQ, per germline. The CDR3 consists of 18 residues. CDR3 in amino acids: CASSLVAGTSLQEHTQYF. The DNA for the CDR3 is TGTGCCAGCAGCTTAGTAGCGGGGACATCATTGCAGGAGCATACGCAGTATTTT.

The J gene is TRBJ2-7, the V gene TRBV3-1 (or the pseudogene TRBV3-2); 10 nucleotides match TRBD2. The CDR3 extends over 13 amino acids. With V trimmed by 3 bases and J by 5 bases, 1 base remained unmatched. The germline gives CDR1 LGHDT, CDR2 YNNKEL (reference sequence). As DNA, the CDR3 is TGTGCCAGCAGCCATCTAGCGGGAGACGAGCAGTACTTC. Translation gives CASSHLAGDEQYF.

This rearrangement joins TRBV16 to TRBJ1-1, with D possibly TRBD1 on 5 matching bases. V lost 1 base to trimming and J lost 3 bases, with 9 bases between them. The CDR3 runs 14 residues. Germline-derived CDR1 and CDR2 are KGHSY and FQNENV. The CDR3 DNA reads as TGTGCCAGCAGCCAATTCAGGGCGGACACTGAAGCTTTCTTT. As protein: CASSQFRADTEAFF.

The rearrangement joins TRBV15 to TRBJ2-5; 10 bases match TRBD1. The germline V gene has CDR1 LNHNV and CDR2 YYDKDF (reference sequence). J gave up 5 bases and V 5 bases, and 2 bases lay outside the gene matches. There are 13 residues in the CDR3. The CDR3 bases are TGTGCCACCAGCGGGACAGGGGCGGAGACCCAGTACTTC. It translates to CATSGTGAETQYF.

This clone was picked up one time. The chain has TRBV6-2 or TRBV6-3 and TRBJ2-1, with TRBD2 matching 8 bases. In germline, CDR1 is MNHEY, CDR2 SVGEGT. V gave up 4 bases and J gave up 8 bases; unmatched junction bases: 13. The CDR3 contains 16 residues. The CDR3 bases are TGTGCCAGCAGTTTTACGGCCGGGAGGGCCACCGATGAGCAGTTCTTC. Residues: CASSFTAGRATDEQFF.

The chain carries TRBV19 and TRBJ1-2; a weak D match, TRBD1 (6 bases). Per the germline V gene, CDR1 is LNHDA and CDR2 is SQIVND (reference sequence). The CDR3 is 15 amino acids. V shed 4 bases and J shed 3 bases, with 15 bases lying between them. In nucleotides, the CDR3 is TGTGCCAGTAGTACTCATAGGGGGAAATACTATGGCTACACCTTC. Amino acid sequence: CASSTHRGKYYGYTF.

In its sample, this clone was seen a few times. The V gene is TRBV5-4, the J gene TRBJ1-1; 9 bases map to TRBD1. There are 16 residues in the CDR3. Germline CDR1 and CDR2: SGHNT and YYREEE (reference sequence). V lost 0 bases and J lost 6; bases outside the gene matches: 9. CDR3 in amino acids: CASSLGSPDRGAEAFF. CDR3 sequence (DNA): TGTGCCAGCAGCTTGGGGAGTCCGGACAGGGGCGCTGAAGCTTTCTTT.

This rearrangement joins TRBV11-1 to TRBJ1-1; D remains ambiguous. The CDR3 is 16 amino acids. V dropped 1 base and J dropped 1 base, with 13 bases sitting between them. Per germline, CDR1 SGHAT and CDR2 FQDESV (reference sequence). The chain's CDR3 is CASSLVAVSWNTEAFF. CDR3 DNA: TGTGCCAGCAGCTTAGTCGCAGTGTCTTGGAACACTGAAGCTTTCTTT.

The chain uses TRBV7-3 and TRBJ2-1, with D tentatively TRBD1 (5 bases). There are 14 residues in the CDR3. V lost 8 bases and J 1 base, leaving 12 bases between the germline ends. Germline assignment: CDR1 SGHTA and CDR2 FQGTGA. CDR3 in amino acids: CASSRTLSYNEQFF. The CDR3, as DNA: TGTGCCAGCTCTCGGACACTTTCCTACAATGAGCAGTTCTTC.

The chain combines TRBV4-2 with TRBJ1-1, with D perhaps matching TRBD1 (5 bases). The CDR3 consists of 16 residues. V gave up 0 bases and J gave up 2 bases, with 13 bases separating them. Germline assignment: CDR1 LGHNA and CDR2 YNFKEQ. CDR3 sequence: CASSQDRTGLNTEAFF. CDR3 nucleotide sequence: TGTGCCAGCAGCCAAGATCGAACAGGACTAAACACTGAAGCTTTCTTT.

The J gene is TRBJ2-1, the V gene TRBV24-1; 9 nucleotides match TRBD2. V shed 4 bases and J 3 bases; nucleotides not matched to a gene: 3. Germline V gene lookup returns CDR1 KGHDR and CDR2 SFDVKD. There are 15 residues in the CDR3. The CDR3 region is CATSDPTSGYNEQFF. The CDR3 DNA reads TGTGCCACCAGTGACCCGACTAGCGGCTACAATGAGCAGTTCTTC.

The chain joins TRBV5-4 to TRBJ1-2, with TRBD1 identical over 7 bases. Germline CDR1 reads SGHNT; CDR2 reads YYREEE (reference sequence). There are 13 residues in the CDR3. V trimming: 4 bases; J trimming: 8 bases; junction bases outside the gene matches: 8. CDR3 in amino acids: CASSQRDSGGYTF. The CDR3 bases are TGTGCCAGCAGCCAACGGGACAGTGGGGGCTACACCTTC.

The chain joins TRBV15 to TRBJ2-2; D is uncertain. Per the germline V gene, CDR1 is LNHNV and CDR2 is YYDKDF (reference sequence). The CDR3 is 15 amino acids. Trimming removed 1 base at V and 6 bases at J, with 12 bases between. DNA of the CDR3: TGTGCCACCAGCAGAGCCATGAACAGTCCCGGGGAGCTGTTTTTT. Protein sequence: CATSRAMNSPGELFF. The full variable domain, rest sourced from reference TRBV15 and TRBJ2-2, is DAMVIQNPRYQVTQFGKPVTLSCSQTLNHNVMYWYQQKSSQAPKLLFHYYDKDFNNEADTPDNFQSRRPNTSFCFLDIRSPGLGDTAMYLCATSRAMNSPGELFFGEGSRLTVL.

V is TRBV28 and J is TRBJ1-2, with D perhaps TRBD1 (5 bases). Trimming shortened V by 1 base and J by 8 bases, and 17 bases separated the two germline ends. This CDR3 has 15 residues. From germline, CDR1 is MDHEN and CDR2 SYDVKM. Written as DNA, the CDR3 is TGTGCCAGCAGTTTATTACTACCAGGGATGAAAGGCTACACCTTC. It is translated as CASSLLLPGMKGYTF.

The V gene is TRBV28, the J gene TRBJ1-6, with D hard to call. The CDR3 is 16 amino acids. CDR1 and CDR2 (germline): MDHEN, SYDVKM. V was trimmed by 3 bases and J by 8 bases, leaving 17 bases between them. Written as DNA, the CDR3 is TGTGCCAGCAGTTTTTATGGAACCACTCGGGATTCACCCCTCCACTTT. Translating gives CASSFYGTTRDSPLHF.

The chain's CDR3 is CASSPGDPSTDTQYF. Written as DNA, the CDR3 is TGTGCCAGCAGTCCGGGAGATCCCAGCACAGATACGCAGTATTTT. The chain has TRBV28 and TRBJ2-3; D perhaps matches TRBD2 (6 bases). The V gene's germline CDR1 is MDHEN and CDR2 SYDVKM. The V and J ends lost 5 bases and 0 bases respectively, with 12 bases between them. This CDR3 comprises 15 residues.

The V gene is TRBV4-3, the J gene TRBJ2-1, with D possibly being TRBD2 (5 bases). This CDR3 is 16 amino acids long. The V gene lost 0 bases and the J gene lost 2 bases, with 11 bases spanning the gap. CDR1 is LGHNA, CDR2 YSLEER, per germline. The CDR3 is CASSQDNRGTYNEQFF. In nucleotides, the CDR3 is TGCGCCAGCAGCCAAGATAATCGGGGAACCTACAATGAGCAGTTCTTC.

This chain joins TRBV4-3 and TRBJ1-6; no definite D call. Between the trimmed V and J ends, which lost 1 base and 5 bases, there was a span of 12 bases. The CDR3 spans 16 residues. The germline CDR1 and CDR2 sequences are LGHNA and YSLEER. DNA for the CDR3: TGCGCCAGCAGCCAAGTCTCAGGAAGCCATAATTCACCCCTCCACTTT. Protein product: CASSQVSGSHNSPLHF.

V gene TRBV7-9 combines with J gene TRBJ2-7, with D perhaps TRBD1 (6 bases). Trimming stripped 11 bases from V and 6 bases from J, with 14 bases between. Germline CDR1 SEHNR, CDR2 FQNEAQ (reference sequence). CDR3 size: 11 residues. The CDR3 loop reads CAWGQGTEQYF. Here the CDR3 DNA reads TGTGCCTGGGGCCAGGGGACCGAGCAGTACTTC.

This chain connects TRBV18 to TRBJ2-3; 9 nucleotides agree with TRBD2. This CDR3 is built from 16 residues. Germline V gene data show CDR1 as KGHSH and CDR2 as LQKENI. Trimming removed 3 bases from V and 2 bases from J; junction bases left unmatched: 6. The CDR3 protein is CASSPSSGGPTDTQYF. The CDR3 nucleotides read TGTGCCAGCTCACCGTCCAGCGGGGGGCCCACAGATACGCAGTATTTT.

The gene calls are TRBV19 and TRBJ2-3; 8 bases align to TRBD2. Trimming cost V 3 bases and J 3 bases; bases outside gene matches: 2. The CDR3 sequence is 14 residues long. Per the germline V gene, CDR1 is LNHDA and CDR2 is SQIVND (reference sequence). The CDR3 sequence is CASSIGTRTDTQYF. The CDR3 DNA sequence: TGTGCCAGTAGTATTGGGACTAGGACAGATACGCAGTATTTT. Drawing the rest from reference TRBV19 and TRBJ2-3, the complete variable domain is DGGITQSPKYLFRKEGQNVTLSCEQNLNHDAMYWYRQDPGQGLRLIYYSQIVNDFQKGDIAEGYSVSREKKESFPLTVTSAQKNPTAFYLCASSIGTRTDTQYFGPGTRLTVL.

The chain employs TRBV21-1 and TRBJ2-6; the table's D call, TRBD2, has no DNA check behind it. TRBV21-1 is marked as a pseudogene. The CDR3 has 17 amino acids. As DNA, the CDR3 is TGTGCCAGCACTCCAAAAAAGAGCTGCTCTGGGGCCAACGTCCTGACTTTC. This encodes CASTPKKSCSGANVLTF.

This clone was counted only a few times. The CDR3 nucleotides are TGTGCCTGGAAGACACTGAGCTCCTACAATGAGCAGTTCTTC. Translated, it gives CAWKTLSSYNEQFF. V gene TRBV30 combines with J gene TRBJ2-1; D is ambiguous. V was cut by 4 bases and J by 0 bases, with 10 bases left in between. CDR1 and CDR2 from the germline V gene are GTSNPN and SVGIG (reference sequence). The CDR3 totals 14 residues. Complete variable domain (other parts from reference TRBV30 and TRBJ2-1): SQTIHQWPATLVQPVGSPLSLECTVEGTSNPNLYWYRQAAGRGLQLLFYSVGIGQISSEVPQNLSASRPQDRQFILSSKKLLLSDSGFYLCAWKTLSSYNEQFFGPGTRLTVL.

V is TRBV28 and J is TRBJ1-3, with 9 nucleotides matching TRBD1. J gave up 3 bases and V 8 bases, and 14 bases lay outside the gene matches. Germline V gives CDR1 MDHEN, CDR2 SYDVKM. This CDR3 comprises 17 residues. This CDR3 reads CASRIQTGGKSGNTIYF. The DNA of the CDR3 is TGTGCCAGCCGAATCCAAACAGGGGGCAAAAGTGGAAACACCATATATTTT.

The chain links TRBV4-3 to TRBJ2-7; TRBD2 agrees at 8 bases. After removal of 1 base from V and 1 base from J, the junction contained 3 bases not matched to a gene. From germline, CDR1 is LGHNA and CDR2 YSLEER. The CDR3 spans 15 residues. The CDR3 coding sequence is TGCGCCAGCAGCCAAGCACTAGCGGTATCCTACGAGCAGTACTTC. Amino acid sequence: CASSQALAVSYEQYF.

The chain combines TRBV7-2 with TRBJ1-4; tentative D call: TRBD1 (5 bases). Germline V lookup: CDR1 SGHTA, CDR2 FQGNSA. The CDR3 is 15 amino acids. Trimming left V 5 bases short and J 3 bases short, with 13 bases between. The CDR3 DNA reads TGTGCCAGCAGCCGGGAGGGGACGGCTAATGAAAAACTGTTTTTT. This translates into CASSREGTANEKLFF.

V gene TRBV29-1 combines with J gene TRBJ2-1, with D possibly matching TRBD2 (6 bases). With 3 bases removed from V and 9 bases from J, the gap between germline ends came to 18 bases. The V gene's germline CDR1 is SQVTM and CDR2 ANQGSEA. The CDR3 has 14 amino acids. The CDR3 DNA is TGCAGCGTTGACCGCTTAATGGATAGCGGTGAGCAGTTCTTC. Its translation: CSVDRLMDSGEQFF.

The genes are TRBV30 and TRBJ2-7; a weak D match, TRBD1 (5 bases). Germline CDR1 reads GTSNPN; CDR2 reads SVGIG (reference sequence). V was clipped by 3 bases and J by 2 bases, with 8 bases between them. The CDR3 length is 12 residues. The CDR3 here is CAWSVGAYEQYF. DNA of the CDR3: TGTGCCTGGAGCGTAGGGGCCTACGAGCAGTACTTC.